These 8 T cell receptor beta chains came from one sample sequenced in a study of cytomegalovirus exposure and HLA in healthy donors. It was with 60 Vbeta and 13 Jbeta primers that the PCR ran. Clones were read by immunoSEQ multiplex PCR, and TCRdb kept only the in-frame ones, dropping some. The table records about 200,000 clones, 80% to 85% of them present only once. Sequenced material: PBMCs. The receptor source for this set is a woman aged 50 to 60 in good health and CMV-seropositive.

The gene calls are TRBV28 and TRBJ1-6; D gene uncertain. The CDR3 is 14 amino acids. CDR1 is MDHEN, CDR2 SYDVKM, per germline. V lost 6 bases to trimming and J lost 7 bases, with 13 bases between them. The CDR3 region has the DNA TGTGCCAGCAGCCCTACAGTTGACAATTCACCCCTCCACTTT. Amino acid sequence: CASSPTVDNSPLHF.

The rearrangement links TRBV14 to TRBJ2-3; 12 nucleotides line up with TRBD2. CDR1 and CDR2 (germline): SGHDN, FVKESK. V was clipped by 1 base and J by 6 bases; unmatched bases: 11. The CDR3 has 18 residues. This CDR3 is CASSQGGTSGYEFDTQYF. The CDR3 DNA is TGTGCCAGCAGCCAAGGAGGGACTAGCGGGTACGAGTTCGATACGCAGTATTTT.

The chain carries TRBV4-1 and TRBJ2-3; no definite D call. CDR3 length: 12 amino acids. Trimming pared 4 bases from V and 4 bases from J, leaving 6 bases between. CDR1 and CDR2 from the germline V gene are MGHRA and YSYEKL. Here the CDR3 DNA reads TGCGCCAGCAGCCTACCAGCAGATACGCAGTATTTT. Amino acids: CASSLPADTQYF.

V gene TRBV30 combines with J gene TRBJ1-1; TRBD1 agrees at 7 bases. Germline lookup yields CDR1 GTSNPN and CDR2 SVGIG (reference sequence). The V segment lost 4 bases and the J segment 5 bases; nucleotides outside the gene matches: 4. This CDR3 spans 12 amino acids. The CDR3 region is CAWNDRETEAFF. The CDR3 region has the DNA TGTGCCTGGAACGACAGGGAAACTGAAGCTTTCTTT.

V is TRBV5-1 and J is TRBJ1-2; the D is unclear. Trimming removed 0 bases from V and 1 base from J, with 4 bases in between. The CDR3 is made up of 13 amino acids. The germline gives CDR1 SGHRS, CDR2 YFSETQ. The CDR3, as DNA: TGCGCCAGCAGCTTGGGCGGTAACTATGGCTACACCTTC. As protein: CASSLGGNYGYTF.

This clone was counted only a few times. The chain uses TRBV7-9 and TRBJ2-2, with unresolved D. Per germline, CDR1 SEHNR and CDR2 FQNEAQ (reference sequence). This CDR3 is built from 14 residues. Deletions cut 2 bases from V and 2 bases from J, with 6 bases between. CDR3 DNA: TGTGCCAGCAGCTTATCCGGTAACACCGGGGAGCTGTTTTTT. As protein: CASSLSGNTGELFF.

This chain uses TRBV19 with TRBJ1-6; 11 bases align to TRBD1. Trimming at V came to 8 bases and at J to 3 bases, leaving 0 bases not matched to a gene. Germline V gives CDR1 LNHDA, CDR2 SQIVND (reference sequence). The CDR3 loop spans 14 amino acids. The CDR3 region is CASGTGGYNSPLHF. The CDR3 region has the DNA TGTGCCAGTGGGACAGGGGGCTATAATTCACCCCTCCACTTT.

This clone appeared a few times. CDR3 residues: CASRQTSGEVGTDTQYF. DNA of the CDR3: TGTGCCAGCAGGCAGACTAGCGGGGAGGTAGGGACAGATACGCAGTATTTT. V usage is TRBV5-4 and J usage is TRBJ2-3, with 11 bases aligning to TRBD2. With 5 bases clipped from V and 3 bases from J, the junction kept 11 bases outside the gene matches. This CDR3 contains 17 residues. The germline gives CDR1 SGHNT, CDR2 YYREEE (reference sequence).